This T cell receptor (beta chain) was obtained from a study of T cell responses to AZD1222 COVID-19 vaccine. Data came from immunoSEQ multiplex PCR; TCRdb stores just in-frame clones and leaves some out. The sample lists approximately 120,000 clones, 75% to 90% occurring once. On this clone itself: Its target is not known.

Study-level points and caveats: Unmutated variant regions reportedly attract nearly half of all spike-specific TCRs.

The sample here was peripheral blood, taken on day 0 of AZD1222 vaccination. The TCR sequence derives from an adult in good health.

The CDR3 here is CASSQPSAANYGYTF. The DNA for the CDR3 is TGCGCCAGCAGCCAACCCTCCGCAGCTAACTATGGCTACACCTTC. This chain connects TRBV4-1 to TRBJ1-2; D is unclear. Trimming shortened V by 2 bases and J by 0 bases, and 10 bases separated the two germline ends. The V gene's germline CDR1 is MGHRA and CDR2 YSYEKL. The CDR3 runs to 15 residues.